These T cell receptor beta chains were read from a single sample in a study of T-cell reconstitution after alpha-beta-depleted transplantation in children. One entry per CDR3 protein, called by TCRdb with MiXCR from the PCR reads. There are approximately 190,000 distinct CDR3 sequences in the sample; roughly 6.3% occur only once, and 4.5% to 5.5% lies in the top ten. The sample here was PBMCs, taken before TCRalphabeta/CD19-depleted stem cell transplant. The source of these receptors is a girl in the first two years of life with combined immunodeficiency, due to receive a stem cell transplant. The CDR3 runs from the conserved cysteine through the conserved F or W. A D gene is named only where the DNA matches it firmly. Size values are once, few and many counts, or a class for expanded clones, and some rows have none.

clone_size j_call v_call d_call cdr3_aa cdr3_nt
many TRBJ2-5 TRBV10-3 . CAISEPNEGPLKETQYF TGTGCCATCAGTGAACCAAACGAAGGCCCATTAAAAGAGACCCAGTACTTC
many TRBJ2-7 TRBV4-3 TRBD2 CASSPLARTSGPLAYEQYF TGCGCCAGCAGCCCGCTCGCCCGGACTAGCGGGCCCTTGGCCTACGAGCAGTACTTC
many TRBJ2-5 TRBV10-3 TRBD1 CAISDPSNDRGEQETQYF TGTGCCATCAGTGACCCCTCCAACGACAGGGGAGAGCAAGAGACCCAGTACTTC
. TRBJ2-2 TRBV12-3/TRBV12-4 TRBD2 CASSSTKTSAPGDLFF TGTGCCAGCAGTTCCACCAAGACTAGCGCTCCCGGGGATCTGTTTTTT
many TRBJ2-1 TRBV7-6 . CASSLVLGGGSYNEQFF TGTGCCAGCAGCTTAGTCTTAGGGGGGGGTTCCTACAATGAGCAGTTCTTC
. TRBJ2-1 TRBV12-3/TRBV12-4 . CASSRPSAGPDEQFF TGTGCCAGCAGTCGGCCCTCGGCAGGGCCGGATGAGCAGTTCTTC
many TRBJ2-2 TRBV24-1 . CATSRELFF TGTGCCACCAGCAGGGAGCTGTTTTTT
many TRBJ2-7 TRBV20-1 . CSARGHRDPYEQYF TGCAGTGCTAGAGGTCACAGGGATCCCTACGAGCAGTACTTC
few TRBJ2-7 TRBV7-9 . CASSLGEVTYEQYF TGTGCCAGCAGCTTAGGCGAAGTGACGTACGAGCAGTACTTC
few TRBJ2-3 TRBV5-1 . CASSLGRIRTDTQYF TGCGCCAGCAGCTTGGGGCGCATCCGCACAGATACGCAGTATTTT
many TRBJ1-4 TRBV28 . CASSPAGEKLFF TGTGCCAGCAGTCCAGCGGGTGAAAAACTGTTTTTT
many TRBJ2-7 TRBV4-3 . CASSPRTGGAYEQYF TGCGCCAGCAGCCCTCGGACAGGAGGGGCCTACGAGCAGTACTTC
. TRBJ2-5 TRBV4-1 . CASSPLAGNQETQYF TGCGCCAGCAGCCCATTGGCAGGGAACCAAGAGACCCAGTACTTC
. TRBJ1-1 TRBV6-1 . CASRRVVTTEAFF TGTGCCAGCAGGAGGGTGGTGACAACTGAAGCTTTCTTT
many TRBJ2-7 TRBV12-3/TRBV12-4 . CASSQTGRPSGKYF TGTGCCAGCAGTCAGACGGGACGTCCCTCGGGGAAGTACTTC
. TRBJ2-1 TRBV20-1 TRBD2 CSARVSGGRAIYNEQFF TGCAGTGCTAGAGTATCGGGAGGGAGGGCCATCTACAATGAGCAGTTCTTC
. TRBJ1-1 TRBV3-1 . CASSQRGGTEAFF TGTGCCAGCAGCCAACGAGGGGGCACTGAAGCTTTCTTT
. TRBJ1-2 TRBV20-1 . CSARDTGYGYTF TGCAGTGCTAGAGATACAGGGTATGGCTACACCTTC
many TRBJ2-1 TRBV12-3/TRBV12-4 TRBD1 CASTGTGGNEQFF TGTGCCAGCACCGGGACAGGGGGCAATGAGCAGTTCTTC
few TRBJ2-7 TRBV14 TRBD1 CASSQDHGVFPFRDRAYEQYF TGTGCCAGCAGCCAAGATCATGGGGTTTTCCCCTTCCGGGACAGGGCCTACGAGCAGTACTTC
. TRBJ2-2 TRBV30 . CAWMGGELFF TGTGCCTGGATGGGCGGGGAGCTGTTTTTT
many TRBJ2-7 TRBV7-9 . CASSLGGNHEQYF TGTGCCAGCAGCTTAGGGGGCAACCACGAGCAGTACTTC
many TRBJ1-1 TRBV25-1 TRBD1 CASTKSAGGYTEAFF TGTGCCAGCACCAAATCGGCAGGGGGATACACTGAAGCTTTCTTT
many TRBJ2-7 TRBV20-1 TRBD1 CSAQTGSPYEQYF TGCAGTGCTCAGACAGGGAGCCCCTACGAGCAGTACTTC
many TRBJ2-7 TRBV27 . CASSPQGLYEQYF TGTGCCAGCAGTCCACAGGGACTCTACGAGCAGTACTTC
. TRBJ2-1 TRBV12-3/TRBV12-4 . CASRQTDYNEQFF TGTGCCAGCAGGCAGACAGACTACAATGAGCAGTTCTTC
many TRBJ1-6 TRBV20-1 . CSASSAGDSPLHF TGCAGTGCTAGCAGTGCCGGGGATTCACCCCTCCACTTT
many TRBJ2-7 TRBV9 . CASSVWGEDEQYF TGTGCCAGCAGCGTATGGGGTGAGGACGAGCAGTACTTC
. TRBJ2-3 TRBV27 TRBD2 CASTASGGASDTQYF TGTGCCAGCACTGCGAGCGGGGGGGCCTCAGATACGCAGTATTTT
many TRBJ1-1 TRBV6-2/TRBV6-3 . CASSYPQKMEAFF TGTGCCAGCAGTTACCCCCAGAAAATGGAAGCTTTCTTT
many TRBJ2-4 TRBV7-9 . CASSPSTDPGYF TGTGCCAGCAGCCCAAGCACCGACCCTGGGTACTTC
few TRBJ1-2 TRBV14 TRBD1 CASSQQTGGYGYTF TGTGCCAGCAGCCAACAGACAGGGGGCTATGGCTACACCTTC